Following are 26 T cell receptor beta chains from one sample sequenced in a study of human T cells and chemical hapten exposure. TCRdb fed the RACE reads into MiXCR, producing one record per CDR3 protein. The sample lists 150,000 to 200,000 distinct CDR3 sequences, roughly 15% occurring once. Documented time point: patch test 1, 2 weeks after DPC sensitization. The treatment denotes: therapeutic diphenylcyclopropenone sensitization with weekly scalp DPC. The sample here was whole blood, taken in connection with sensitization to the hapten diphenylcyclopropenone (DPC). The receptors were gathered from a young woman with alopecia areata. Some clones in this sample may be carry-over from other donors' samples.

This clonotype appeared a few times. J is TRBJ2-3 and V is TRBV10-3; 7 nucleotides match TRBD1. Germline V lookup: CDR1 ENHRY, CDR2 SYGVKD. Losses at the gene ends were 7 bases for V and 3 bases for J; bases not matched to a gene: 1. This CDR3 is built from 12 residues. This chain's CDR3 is CAIKTGTDTQYF. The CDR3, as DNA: TGTGCCATCAAGACAGGGACAGATACGCAGTATTTT.

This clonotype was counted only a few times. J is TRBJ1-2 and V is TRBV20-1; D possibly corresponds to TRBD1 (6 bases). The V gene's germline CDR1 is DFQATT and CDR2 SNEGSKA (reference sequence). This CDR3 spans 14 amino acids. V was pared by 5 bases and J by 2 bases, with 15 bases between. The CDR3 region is CSAPVIQGNYGYTF. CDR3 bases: TGCAGTGCTCCCGTTATCCAGGGGAACTATGGCTACACCTTC.

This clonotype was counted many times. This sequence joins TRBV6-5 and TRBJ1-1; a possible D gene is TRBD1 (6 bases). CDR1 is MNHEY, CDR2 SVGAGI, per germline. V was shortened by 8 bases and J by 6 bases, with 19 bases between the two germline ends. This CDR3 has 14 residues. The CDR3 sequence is CASGPGANEAEAFF. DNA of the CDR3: TGTGCCAGCGGACCGGGGGCCAACGAGGCTGAAGCTTTCTTT.

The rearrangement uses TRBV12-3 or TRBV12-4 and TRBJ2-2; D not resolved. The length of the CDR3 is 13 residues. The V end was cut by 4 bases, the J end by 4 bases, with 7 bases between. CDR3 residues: CASSSDSTGELFF. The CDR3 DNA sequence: TGTGCCAGCAGTTCTGACTCCACCGGGGAGCTGTTTTTT.

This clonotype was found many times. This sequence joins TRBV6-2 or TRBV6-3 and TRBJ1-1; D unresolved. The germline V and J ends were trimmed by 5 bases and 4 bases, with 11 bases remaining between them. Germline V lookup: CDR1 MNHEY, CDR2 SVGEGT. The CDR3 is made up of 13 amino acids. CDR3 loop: CASSPNIITEAFF. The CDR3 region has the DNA TGTGCCAGCAGTCCCAACATTATCACTGAAGCTTTCTTT.

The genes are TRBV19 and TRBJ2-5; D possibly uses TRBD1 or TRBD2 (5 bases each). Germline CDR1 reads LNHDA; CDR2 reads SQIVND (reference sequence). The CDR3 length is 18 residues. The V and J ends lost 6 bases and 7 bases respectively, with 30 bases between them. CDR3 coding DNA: TGTGCCAGTAGCCGGGTAATACGGGGCAGTATAGGGAGTTGGACCCAGTACTTC. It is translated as CASSRVIRGSIGSWTQYF. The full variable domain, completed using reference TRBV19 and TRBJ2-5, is DGGITQSPKYLFRKEGQNVTLSCEQNLNHDAMYWYRQDPGQGLRLIYYSQIVNDFQKGDIAEGYSVSREKKESFPLTVTSAQKNPTAFYLCASSRVIRGSIGSWTQYFGPGTRLLVL.

CDR3 sequence reads: CASSLIAGTDTQYF. The CDR3 DNA follows: TGTGCCAGCTCACTTATCGCGGGCACAGATACGCAGTATTTT. The chain combines TRBV18 with TRBJ2-3; no firm D call. The V gene lost 4 bases and the J gene lost 1 base, with 9 bases spanning the gap. The CDR3 runs 14 residues. The germline CDR1 and CDR2 sequences are KGHSH and LQKENI.

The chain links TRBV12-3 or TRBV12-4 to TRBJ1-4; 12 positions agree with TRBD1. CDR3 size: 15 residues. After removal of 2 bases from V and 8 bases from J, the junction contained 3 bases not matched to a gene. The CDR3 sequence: CASSLFGTGGEKLFF. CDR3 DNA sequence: TGTGCCAGCAGTTTATTCGGGACAGGGGGCGAAAAACTGTTTTTT.

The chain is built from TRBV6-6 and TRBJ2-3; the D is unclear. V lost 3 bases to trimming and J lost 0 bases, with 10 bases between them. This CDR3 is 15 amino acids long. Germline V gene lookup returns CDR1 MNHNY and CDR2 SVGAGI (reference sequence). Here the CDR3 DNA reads TGTGCCAGCAGTTATTCGGAGATTAGCACAGATACGCAGTATTTT. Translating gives CASSYSEISTDTQYF.

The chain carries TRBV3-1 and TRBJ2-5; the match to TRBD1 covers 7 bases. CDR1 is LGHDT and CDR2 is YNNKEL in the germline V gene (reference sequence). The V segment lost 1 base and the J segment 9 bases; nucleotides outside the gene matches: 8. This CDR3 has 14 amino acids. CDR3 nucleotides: TGTGCCAGCAGCCAAGGGGGGACAGCGCAATCCCAGTACTTC. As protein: CASSQGGTAQSQYF.

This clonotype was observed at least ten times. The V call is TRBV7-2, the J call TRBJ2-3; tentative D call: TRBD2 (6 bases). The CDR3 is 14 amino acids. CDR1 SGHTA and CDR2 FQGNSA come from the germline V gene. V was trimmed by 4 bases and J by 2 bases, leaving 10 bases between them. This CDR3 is CASSSRDFTDTQYF. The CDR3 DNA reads TGTGCCAGCAGCTCGAGGGACTTCACAGATACGCAGTATTTT.

This chain's CDR3 is CASSLRAIVSTEAFF. The CDR3 DNA reads TGTGCCAGCAGCTTACGGGCCATTGTCAGCACTGAAGCTTTCTTT. The rearrangement links TRBV7-8 to TRBJ1-1; D is unresolved. CDR3 length: 15 residues. The germline V gene encodes CDR1 SGHVS and CDR2 FQNEAQ. V lost 2 bases and J lost 4, with 14 bases in between.

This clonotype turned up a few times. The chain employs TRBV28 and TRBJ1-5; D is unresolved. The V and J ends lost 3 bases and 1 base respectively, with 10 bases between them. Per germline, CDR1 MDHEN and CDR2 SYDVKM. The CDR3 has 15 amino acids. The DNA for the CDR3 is TGTGCCAGCAGTTTGTCCGGACCGAGCAATCAGCCCCAGCATTTT. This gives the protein CASSLSGPSNQPQHF. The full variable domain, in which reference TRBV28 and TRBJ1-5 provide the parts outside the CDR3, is DVKVTQSSRYLVKRTGEKVFLECVQDMDHENMFWYRQDPGLGLRLIYFSYDVKMKEKGDIPEGYSVSREKKERFSLILESASTNQTSMYLCASSLSGPSNQPQHFGDGTRLSIL.

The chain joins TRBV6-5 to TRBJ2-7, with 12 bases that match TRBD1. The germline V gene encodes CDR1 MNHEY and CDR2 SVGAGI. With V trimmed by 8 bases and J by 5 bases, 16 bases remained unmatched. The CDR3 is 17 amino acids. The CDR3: CASRLTGKGQGANEQYF. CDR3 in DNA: TGTGCCAGCCGTCTTACAGGGAAGGGACAGGGGGCCAACGAGCAGTACTTC.

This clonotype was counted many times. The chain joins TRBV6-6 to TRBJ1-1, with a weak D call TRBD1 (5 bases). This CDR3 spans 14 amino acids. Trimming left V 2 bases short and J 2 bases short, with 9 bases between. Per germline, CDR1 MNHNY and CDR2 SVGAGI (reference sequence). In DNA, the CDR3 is TGTGCCAGCAGTTACGGGGGGGATAACACTGAAGCTTTCTTT. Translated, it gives CASSYGGDNTEAFF.

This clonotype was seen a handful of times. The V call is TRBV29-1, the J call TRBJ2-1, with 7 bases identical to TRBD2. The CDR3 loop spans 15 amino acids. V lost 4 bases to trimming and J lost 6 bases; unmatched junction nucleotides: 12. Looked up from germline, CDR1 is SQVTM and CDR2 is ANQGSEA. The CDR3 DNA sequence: TGCAGCGTTGGTCTCCGGAATAGCGGGCCCAATGAGCAGTTCTTC. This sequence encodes CSVGLRNSGPNEQFF.

CDR3 sequence reads: CSAPPAGTYEQYF. CDR3 nucleotide sequence: TGCAGTGCTCCCCCCGCAGGGACCTACGAGCAGTACTTC. The chain carries TRBV20-1 and TRBJ2-7; the D gene is possibly TRBD1 (5 bases). The CDR3 sequence is 13 residues long. The V gene lost 5 bases and the J gene lost 2 bases, with 13 bases spanning the gap. CDR1 DFQATT and CDR2 SNEGSKA come from the germline V gene (reference sequence).

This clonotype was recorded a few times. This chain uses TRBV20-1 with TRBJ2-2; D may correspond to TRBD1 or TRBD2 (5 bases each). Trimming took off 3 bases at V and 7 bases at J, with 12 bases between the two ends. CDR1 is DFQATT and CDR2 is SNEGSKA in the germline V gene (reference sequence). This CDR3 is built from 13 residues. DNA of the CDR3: TGCAGTGCTAGGGCCACTGGGGGCGGGGAGCTGTTTTTT. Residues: CSARATGGGELFF.

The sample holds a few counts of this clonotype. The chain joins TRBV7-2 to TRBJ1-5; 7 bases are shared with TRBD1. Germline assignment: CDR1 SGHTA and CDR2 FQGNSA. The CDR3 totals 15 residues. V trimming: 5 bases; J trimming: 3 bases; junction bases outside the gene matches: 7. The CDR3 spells CASSLGQSINQPQHF. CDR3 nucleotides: TGTGCCAGCAGCCTGGGACAGTCCATCAATCAGCCCCAGCATTTT.

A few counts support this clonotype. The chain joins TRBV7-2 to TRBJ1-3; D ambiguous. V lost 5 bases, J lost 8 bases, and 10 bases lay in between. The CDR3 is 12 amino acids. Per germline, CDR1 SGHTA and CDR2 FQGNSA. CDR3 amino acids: CASSHYGDTIYF. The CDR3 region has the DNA TGTGCCAGCAGCCACTATGGTGACACCATATATTTT.

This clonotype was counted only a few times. CDR3 amino acids: CASSPGQGVSYRYGYTF. The CDR3 DNA reads as TGCGCCAGCAGCCCCGGACAGGGGGTTTCCTATCGCTATGGCTACACCTTC. The V gene is TRBV4-1, the J gene TRBJ1-2; 10 bases map to TRBD1. Germline CDR1 is MGHRA and CDR2 is YSYEKL. This CDR3 has 17 residues. J lost 4 bases, V lost 4 bases, and 12 bases had no gene match.

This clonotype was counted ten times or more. The CDR3 nucleotides read TGTGCCAGCAGCATCGACAGGTTTAACTATGGCTACACCTTC. It translates to CASSIDRFNYGYTF. The chain has TRBV6-6 and TRBJ1-2; the D gene is possibly TRBD1 (6 bases). Germline V gene sequence: CDR1 MNHNY, CDR2 SVGAGI (reference sequence). The V end lost 6 bases, the J end lost 1 base, and 12 bases lay between the germline ends. The CDR3 consists of 14 residues.

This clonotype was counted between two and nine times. CDR3 region: CASSSGHKRGEAFF. The DNA of the CDR3 is TGTGCCAGCAGCTCGGGACATAAACGGGGCGAAGCTTTCTTT. V is TRBV5-4 and J is TRBJ1-1; possible D gene TRBD1, 6 bases. CDR3 length: 14 amino acids. From germline, CDR1 is SGHNT and CDR2 YYREEE (reference sequence). The ends were cut back, 3 bases at V and 8 bases at J, with 17 bases in the middle.

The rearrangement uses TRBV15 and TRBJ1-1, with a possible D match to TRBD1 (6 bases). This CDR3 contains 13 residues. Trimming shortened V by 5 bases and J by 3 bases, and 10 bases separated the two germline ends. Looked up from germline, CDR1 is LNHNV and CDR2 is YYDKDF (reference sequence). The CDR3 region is CATSVDRDTEAFF. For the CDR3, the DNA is TGTGCCACCAGCGTGGACAGAGACACTGAAGCTTTCTTT. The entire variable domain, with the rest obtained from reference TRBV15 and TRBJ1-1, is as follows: DAMVIQNPRYQVTQFGKPVTLSCSQTLNHNVMYWYQQKSSQAPKLLFHYYDKDFNNEADTPDNFQSRRPNTSFCFLDIRSPGLGDTAMYLCATSVDRDTEAFFGQGTRLTVV.

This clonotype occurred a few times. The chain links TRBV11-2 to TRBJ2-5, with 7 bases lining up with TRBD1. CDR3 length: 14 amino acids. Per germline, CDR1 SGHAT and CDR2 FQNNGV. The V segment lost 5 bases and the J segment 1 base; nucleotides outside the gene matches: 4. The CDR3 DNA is TGTGCCAGCAGCCTGGGACAGCGCCAAGAGACCCAGTACTTC. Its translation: CASSLGQRQETQYF.

The CDR3 DNA reads TGTGCCAGCAGTCCCATTGGACCGAGGTCACCCCTCCACTTT. Translated: CASSPIGPRSPLHF. The V gene is TRBV28, the J gene TRBJ1-6; D gene unclear. The germline CDR1 and CDR2 sequences are MDHEN and SYDVKM. CDR3 length: 14 amino acids. The V gene lost 5 bases and the J gene lost 10 bases, with 15 bases spanning the gap.